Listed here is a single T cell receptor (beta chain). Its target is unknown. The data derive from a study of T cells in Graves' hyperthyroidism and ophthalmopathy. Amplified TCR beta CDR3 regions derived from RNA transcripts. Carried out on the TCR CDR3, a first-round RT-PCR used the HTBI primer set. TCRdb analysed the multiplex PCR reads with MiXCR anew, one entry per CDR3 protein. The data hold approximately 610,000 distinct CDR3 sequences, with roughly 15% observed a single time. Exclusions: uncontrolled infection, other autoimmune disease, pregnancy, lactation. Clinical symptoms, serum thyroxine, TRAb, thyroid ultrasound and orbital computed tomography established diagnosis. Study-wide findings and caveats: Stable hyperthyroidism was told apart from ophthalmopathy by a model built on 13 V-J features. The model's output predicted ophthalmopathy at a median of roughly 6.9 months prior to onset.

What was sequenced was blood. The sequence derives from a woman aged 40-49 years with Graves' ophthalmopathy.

CDR3 sequence: CSAEDRRSSYEQYF. The CDR3 DNA follows: TGCAGTGCCGAGGACAGGAGGTCGTCCTACGAGCAGTACTTC. This rearrangement joins TRBV20-1 to TRBJ2-7; TRBD1 aligns across 7 bases. Germline loops: CDR1 DFQATT, CDR2 SNEGSKA (reference sequence). This CDR3 comprises 14 residues. V gave up 6 bases and J gave up 1 base; unmatched junction bases: 9.